A selection of T cell receptor beta chains follows, all from one sample in a study of Ad26.COV2.S vaccination and SARS-CoV-2 variants. Using immunoSEQ multiplex PCR, the repertoire was profiled, and TCRdb retains in-frame clones only, with some absent. The table lists more than 400,000 clones, around 90% of them singletons. The input for sequencing was peripheral blood, taken in a trial of Ad26.COV2.S vaccine versus placebo. Source of these receptors: a person between 18 and 65 years old who received the Ad26.COV2.S COVID-19 vaccine or a placebo. CDR3s include the opening cysteine and the closing phenylalanine or tryptophan. D genes are given only for firm matches. Clone size appears in some rows only: once, few, many, or a class for an expanded clone.

j_call v_call clone_size d_call cdr3_aa cdr3_nt
TRBJ2-2 TRBV5-1 - - CASSSRTTSNTGELFF TGCGCCAGCAGCTCCCGGACTACCTCGAACACCGGGGAGCTGTTTTTT
TRBJ2-5 TRBV9 - - CASSVRAGETQYF TGTGCCAGCAGCGTCAGGGCTGGCGAGACCCAGTACTTC
TRBJ2-4 TRBV7-9 - TRBD1 CASSPDRGRNIQYF TGTGCCAGCAGCCCTGACAGGGGGAGAAACATTCAGTACTTC
TRBJ2-3 TRBV29-1 - TRBD2 CSVRGGSSGRYDTQYF TGCAGCGTGAGGGGTGGGAGTAGCGGGAGGTATGATACGCAGTATTTT
TRBJ2-7 TRBV9 - TRBD2 CASSVGPGLAGVGEQYF TGTGCCAGCAGCGTAGGCCCCGGACTAGCGGGAGTGGGGGAGCAGTACTTC
TRBJ2-7 TRBV7-2 once - CASSLAVYEQYF TGTGCCAGCAGCTTAGCAGTGTACGAGCAGTACTTC
TRBJ2-2 TRBV7-6 - TRBD2 CASSLGTSALGTGELFF TGTGCCAGCAGCTTAGGGACTAGCGCCTTAGGAACCGGGGAGCTGTTTTTT
TRBJ2-2 TRBV5-6 - TRBD2 CASSSLAGVTGELFF TGTGCCAGCAGCTCACTAGCGGGAGTGACCGGGGAGCTGTTTTTT
TRBJ1-1 TRBV29-1 - TRBD1 CSGGTAMNTEAFF TGCAGCGGGGGGACAGCGATGAACACTGAAGCTTTCTTT
TRBJ2-5 TRBV28 - TRBD2 CASSPGLARETQYF TGTGCCAGCAGTCCGGGACTAGCTAGGGAGACCCAGTACTTC
TRBJ2-5 TRBV19 once - CASSIEGLETQYF TGTGCCAGTAGTATAGAGGGGCTGGAGACCCAGTACTTC
TRBJ2-1 TRBV11-2 - - CASSPGHTMSQFF TGTGCCAGCAGCCCCGGACATACAATGAGTCAGTTCTTC
TRBJ1-1 TRBV6-5 - TRBD1 CASARTGGNTEAFF TGTGCCAGCGCAAGGACAGGGGGGAACACTGAAGCTTTCTTT
TRBJ1-5 TRBV28 - TRBD1 CASSPRQGNGNQPQHF TGTGCCAGCAGCCCACGACAGGGGAATGGCAATCAGCCCCAGCATTTT
TRBJ2-3 TRBV29-1 - TRBD1 CSVRGGDRGSTDTQYF TGCAGCGTTAGGGGTGGGGACAGGGGAAGCACAGATACGCAGTATTTT
TRBJ1-3 TRBV6-2/TRBV6-3 once - CASSYSGNTIYF TGTGCCAGCAGTTACTCTGGAAACACCATATATTTT
TRBJ1-5 TRBV7-2 few - CASSLALPADYSNQPQHF TGTGCCAGCAGCTTAGCGCTACCAGCAGATTATAGCAATCAGCCCCAGCATTTT
TRBJ1-6 TRBV30 few - CAWSVYEGSPLHF TGTGCCTGGAGTGTGTACGAGGGATCACCCCTCCACTTT
TRBJ2-5 TRBV18 - - CASSRRGGETQYF TGTGCCAGCTCACGCAGGGGAGGAGAGACCCAGTACTTC
TRBJ2-3 TRBV28 - - CASSLMPDTQYF TGTGCCAGCAGTTTAATGCCAGATACGCAGTATTTT
TRBJ2-2 TRBV14 - - CASSQAITGELFF TGTGCCAGCAGCCAAGCTATCACCGGGGAGCTGTTTTTT
TRBJ2-3 TRBV12-3/TRBV12-4 - - CASSLVGDTQYF TGTGCCAGCAGTTTAGTGGGAGATACGCAGTATTTT
TRBJ2-7 TRBV7-9 few TRBD2 CASSRSAGGFYEQYF TGTGCCAGCAGCCGTTCGGCGGGAGGGTTCTACGAGCAGTACTTC
TRBJ2-7 TRBV4-3 once - CASSQGGVGTSSYEQYF TGCGCCAGCAGCCAAGGGGGAGTCGGGACGAGCTCCTACGAGCAGTACTTC
TRBJ1-5 TRBV28 - - CASSYNDRRGQPQHF TGTGCCAGCAGTTATAATGACAGGAGAGGTCAGCCCCAGCATTTT
TRBJ2-2 TRBV27 - - CASSGDLRDTGELFF TGTGCCAGCAGTGGCGACCTCAGGGACACCGGGGAGCTGTTTTTT
TRBJ2-7 TRBV27 - TRBD2 CASSPLRTSGRREQYF TGTGCCAGCAGTCCCCTGAGGACTAGCGGGAGACGAGAGCAGTACTTC
TRBJ2-7 TRBV18 - - CASSATPTGAPQRILYEQYF TGTGCCAGCTCAGCCACTCCAACGGGGGCCCCCCAGCGTATTCTCTACGAGCAGTACTTC
TRBJ1-3 TRBV5-4 - - CASSGGPSGNTIYF TGTGCCAGCAGCGGAGGCCCCTCTGGAAACACCATATATTTT